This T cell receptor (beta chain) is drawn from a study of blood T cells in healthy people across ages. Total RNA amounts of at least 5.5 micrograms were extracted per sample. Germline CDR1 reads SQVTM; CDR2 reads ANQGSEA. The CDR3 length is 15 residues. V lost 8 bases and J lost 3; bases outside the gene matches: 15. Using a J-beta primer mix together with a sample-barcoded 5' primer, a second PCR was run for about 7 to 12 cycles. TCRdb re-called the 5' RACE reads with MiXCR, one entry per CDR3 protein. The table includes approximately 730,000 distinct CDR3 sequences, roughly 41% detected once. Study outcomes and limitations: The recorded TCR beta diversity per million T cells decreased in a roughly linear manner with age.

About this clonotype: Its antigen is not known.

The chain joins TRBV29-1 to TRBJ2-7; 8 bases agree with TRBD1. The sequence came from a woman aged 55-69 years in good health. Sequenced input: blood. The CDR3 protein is CSMKFPGTGNYEQYF. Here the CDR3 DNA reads TGCAGCATGAAATTCCCCGGGACAGGTAACTACGAGCAGTACTTC.